Listed below are T cell receptor beta chains from one sample, sequenced in a study of CXCR3-negative and CXCR3-positive naive CD8 T cells. TCRdb reprocessed the 5' RACE reads and keeps a single row for each CDR3 protein, giving no DNA. This repertoire includes about 120,000 distinct CDR3 sequences. Specimen: naive CXCR3+ CD8+ T cells from blood. All receptors derive from a human donor in good health. Some clones in this sample may be carry-over from other donors' samples. Each CDR3 is given with its conserved first and last residue. Each record gives: V gene, J gene, CDR3 protein.

TRBV6-2/TRBV6-3	TRBJ2-7	CASSAELAGDYEQYF
TRBV7-4	TRBJ2-7	CASSPSRAVFFYEQYF
TRBV7-9	TRBJ2-3	CATVERFGDTQYF
TRBV7-6	TRBJ2-1	CASSLVVEAGGPDEQFF
TRBV15	TRBJ2-1	CATSRVLSSPGRGEQFF
TRBV7-2	TRBJ2-5	CASSPTGSGGLQETQYF
TRBV15	TRBJ1-1	CATSSPWTDPSGAEAFF
TRBV27	TRBJ2-3	CASSFGTGGNEQYF
TRBV27	TRBJ1-2	CASSPGTGGAGYGYTF
TRBV29-1	TRBJ2-7	CSVGTGLTYEQYF
TRBV11-2	TRBJ2-1	CASSLGQGSHNEQFF
TRBV5-4	TRBJ2-2	CASSPHHTGELFF
TRBV28	TRBJ2-1	CASSLRQGRHNEQFF
TRBV28	TRBJ1-5	CASSFDTNNQPQHF
TRBV7-9	TRBJ2-5	CASSSTDRVVSPQETQYF